This record concerns one TCR beta chain sequence. Its antigen is still unknown. No per-base quality is available; no much larger clone lies one base away. Inclusive of the bounding cysteine and phenylalanine, the CDR3 is 15 residues long. Just CDR3 DNA is preserved here, 45 bases in frame from base 1. Unmatched junction bases come to 3, with V trimmed by 0 bases and J by 4 bases. The germline V gene yields MGHRA for CDR1 and YSYEKL for CDR2. High-throughput TCR beta sequencing profiled peripheral blood CD8+ and CD4+ T cells from healthy donors, Susac syndrome patients and multiple sclerosis patients. Recently defined diagnostic criteria for definite or probable disease were met by the Susac syndrome patients. Bulk CD8+ and CD4+ T cells were purified magnetically by negative isolation, whereas CD8+ TEMRA cells were enriched by FACS. Blood was drawn into EDTA tubes, processed within 24 hours, and PBMCs were isolated by density gradient centrifugation. PBMCs intended for TCR sequencing were cryopreserved in liquid nitrogen and thawed later in a water bath at 37 degrees C. Purity of sorted or isolated CD4+, CD8+ and CD8+ TEMRA cells was at least 90%.

The record originates from a study of CD8 T cells in Susac syndrome (dated 2019 in TCRdb). Broadly, across the study: Among the Susac syndrome patients who were sequenced, clinically active disease was present in about 6 and clinical remission was observed in about eight. At blood withdrawal, Susac syndrome patients were therapy-naive, treated with corticosteroids (with IVIg additionally given to some), or treated with IVIg alone. Whether CD8+ T cell activation and differentiation in Susac syndrome was antigen driven was tested using repertoire sequencing. The study compared CD8+ T cell repertoire clonality among 12 healthy donors, around 14 Susac syndrome patients and roughly 16 multiple sclerosis patients.

Findings and caveats that apply to the study as a whole: Fewer than 20 Susac-specific public clones were identified in the total CD8+ repertoire, and five Susac-specific public clones were identified in the CD8+ TEMRA repertoire. The study acknowledged that relatively few individuals were included in the TCR sequencing and HLA analysis. Susac syndrome CD8+ repertoires showed clonal expansion, highest in CD8+ TEMRA cells and greater in clinically active than remitting patients.

RNA was extracted using the RNeasy kit, and roughly 0.5 to 1 ug of the RNA was reverse transcribed with random hexamers. The immunoSEQ multiplex PCR assay, which covers 54 Vbeta and 13 Jbeta segments, was used to amplify TCR beta CDR3 regions. PCR amplification bias was corrected using a synthetic template baseline for primer optimization and computational correction. The paper's data handling went like this. Only productive sequences were kept, with reads annotated to V, D and J genes according to IMGT and analyzed in immunoSEQ Analyzer. Clonality was calculated as one minus the Shannon entropy normalized by log2 of the number of productive unique sequences. Public and private clones were assessed among the 100 most prevalent clones of each patient and control. A clone was defined as Susac-specific if it was absent from the healthy and MS cohorts, from roughly 990 published viral clones and from other ImmuneACCESS disease sequences. TCRdb cleaned the public reads at Q25 with fastp, built clones with MiXCR and kept in-frame beta chains. CDR3 protein sequences are deduplicated, and each keeps its most common genes and DNA. None of the V and J calls come from the authors' own analysis; TCRdb made them. This sample comprises fewer than 150,000 distinct CDR3 sequences, around 93% of them detected only once. The ten largest clones represent roughly 0.17% of the sample.

The sample taken for sequencing was CD8+ T cells from PBMCs. The chain joins TRBV4-1 to TRBJ2-7; TRBD1 matches 10 bases in the middle. The sequence came from a human donor with Susac syndrome. The CDR3 loop reads CASSQEGTGEYEQYF. The nucleotides read TGCGCCAGCAGCCAAGAGGGGACAGGGGAGTACGAGCAGTACTTC.